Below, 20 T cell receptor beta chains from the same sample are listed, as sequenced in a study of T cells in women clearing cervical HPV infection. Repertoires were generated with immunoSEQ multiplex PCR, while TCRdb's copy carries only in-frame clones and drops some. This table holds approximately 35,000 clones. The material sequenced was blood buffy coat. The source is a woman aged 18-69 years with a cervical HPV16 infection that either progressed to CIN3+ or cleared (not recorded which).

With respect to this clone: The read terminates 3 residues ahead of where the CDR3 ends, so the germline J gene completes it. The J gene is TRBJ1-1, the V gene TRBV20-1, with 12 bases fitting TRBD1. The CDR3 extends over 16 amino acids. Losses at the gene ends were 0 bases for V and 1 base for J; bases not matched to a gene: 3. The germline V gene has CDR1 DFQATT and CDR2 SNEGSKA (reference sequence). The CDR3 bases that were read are TGCAGTGCTAGAGATTGGGACAGGGGGCAGAACACTGAA. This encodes CSARDWDRGQNTE. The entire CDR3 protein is CSARDWDRGQNTEAFF.

The covered CDR3 bases are TGTGCCAGCAGCGTACAGGACAGGGAAACCGATACG. Translation gives CASSVQDRETDT. The whole CDR3 region reads CASSVQDRETDTQYF. J is TRBJ2-3 and V is TRBV7-6; 8 bases line up with TRBD1. Sequencing ends 3 residues short of the CDR3 end; the germline J gene provides the rest. The CDR3 has 15 residues. CDR1 is SGHVS and CDR2 is FNYEAQ in the germline V gene. The V and J ends lost 5 bases and 6 bases, in that order; junction bases with no gene match: 10.

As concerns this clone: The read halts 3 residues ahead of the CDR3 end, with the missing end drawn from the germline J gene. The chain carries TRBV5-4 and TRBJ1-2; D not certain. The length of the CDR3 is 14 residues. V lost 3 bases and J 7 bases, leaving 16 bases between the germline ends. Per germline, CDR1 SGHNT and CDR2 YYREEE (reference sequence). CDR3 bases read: TGTGCCAGCAGCTCGGTAGGGCGAGATAGTGGC. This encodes CASSSVGRDSG. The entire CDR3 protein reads CASSSVGRDSGYTF.

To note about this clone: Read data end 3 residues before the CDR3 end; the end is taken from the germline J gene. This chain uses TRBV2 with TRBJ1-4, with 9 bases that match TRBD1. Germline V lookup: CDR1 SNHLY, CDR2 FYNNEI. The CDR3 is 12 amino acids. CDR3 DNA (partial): TGTGCCACCCAGGACAGGGGCCAGAAA. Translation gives CATQDRGQK. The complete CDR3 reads CATQDRGQKLFF.

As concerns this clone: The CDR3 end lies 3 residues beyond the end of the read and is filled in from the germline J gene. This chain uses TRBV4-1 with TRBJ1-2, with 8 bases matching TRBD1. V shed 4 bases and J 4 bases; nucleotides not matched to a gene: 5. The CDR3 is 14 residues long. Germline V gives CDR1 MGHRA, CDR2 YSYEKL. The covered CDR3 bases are TGCGCCAGCAGCCCTACAGGGGGGGGCTATGGC. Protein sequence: CASSPTGGGYG. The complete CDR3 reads CASSPTGGGYGYTF.

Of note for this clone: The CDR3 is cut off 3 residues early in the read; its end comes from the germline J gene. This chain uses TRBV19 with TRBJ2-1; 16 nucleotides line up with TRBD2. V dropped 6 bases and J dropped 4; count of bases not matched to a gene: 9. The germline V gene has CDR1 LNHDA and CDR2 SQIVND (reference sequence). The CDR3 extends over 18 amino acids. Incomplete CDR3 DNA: TGTGCCAGTAGCCCGGGACTAGCGGGGGGGAGATTTTACAATGAG. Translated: CASSPGLAGGRFYNE. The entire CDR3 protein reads CASSPGLAGGRFYNEQFF.

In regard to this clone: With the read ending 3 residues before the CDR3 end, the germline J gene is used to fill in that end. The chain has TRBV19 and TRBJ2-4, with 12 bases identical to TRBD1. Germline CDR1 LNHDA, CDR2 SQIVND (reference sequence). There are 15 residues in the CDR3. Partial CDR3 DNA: TGTGCCAGTAGTAGACCTCCGGGACAGGGGGCACGT. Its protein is CASSRPPGQGAR. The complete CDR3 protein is CASSRPPGQGARQYF.

This chain's CDR3 is CASSQSGEYDYTF. The part of the CDR3 DNA that was read is TGTGCCAGCAGCCAATCAGGGGAATACGAC. This chain uses TRBV16 with TRBJ1-2; D may be TRBD1 (5 bases). Read sequence stops 3 residues before the CDR3 end, and the germline J gene provides the missing end. Germline-derived CDR1 and CDR2 are KGHSY and FQNENV. This CDR3 region has 13 residues.

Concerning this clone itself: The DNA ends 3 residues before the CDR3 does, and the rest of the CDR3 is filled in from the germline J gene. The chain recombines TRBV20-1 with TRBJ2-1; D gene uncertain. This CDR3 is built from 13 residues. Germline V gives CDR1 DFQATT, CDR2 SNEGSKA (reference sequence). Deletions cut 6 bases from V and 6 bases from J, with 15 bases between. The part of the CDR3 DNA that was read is TGCAGTGCAATCTTGCGGCTCGGCAATGAG. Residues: CSAILRLGNE. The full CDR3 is CSAILRLGNEQFF.

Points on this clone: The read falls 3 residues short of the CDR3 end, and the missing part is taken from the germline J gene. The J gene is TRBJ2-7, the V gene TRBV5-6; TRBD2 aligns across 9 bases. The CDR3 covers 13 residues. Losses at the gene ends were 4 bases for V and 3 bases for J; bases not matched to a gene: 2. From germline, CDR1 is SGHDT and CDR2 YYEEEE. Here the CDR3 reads CASSPTSGYEQYF. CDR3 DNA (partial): TGTGCCAGCAGCCCGACTAGCGGCTACGAG.

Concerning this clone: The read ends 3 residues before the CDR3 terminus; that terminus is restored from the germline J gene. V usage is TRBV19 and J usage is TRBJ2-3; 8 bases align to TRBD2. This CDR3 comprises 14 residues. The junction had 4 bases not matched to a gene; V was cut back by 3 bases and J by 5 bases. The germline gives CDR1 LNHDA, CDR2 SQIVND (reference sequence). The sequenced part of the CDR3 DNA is TGTGCCAGTAGTATTAGCGGGGAGGTAGATACG. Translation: CASSISGEVDT. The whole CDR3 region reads CASSISGEVDTQYF.

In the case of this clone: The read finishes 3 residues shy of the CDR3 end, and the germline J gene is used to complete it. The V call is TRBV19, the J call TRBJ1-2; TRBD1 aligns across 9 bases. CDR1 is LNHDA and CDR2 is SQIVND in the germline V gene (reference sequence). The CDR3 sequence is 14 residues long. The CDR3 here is CASTRDRASGIYTF. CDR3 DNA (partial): TGTGCCAGTACCAGGGACAGGGCCAGTGGCATC. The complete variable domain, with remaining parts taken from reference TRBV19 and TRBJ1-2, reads DGGITQSPKYLFRKEGQNVTLSCEQNLNHDAMYWYRQDPGQGLRLIYYSQIVNDFQKGDIAEGYSVSREKKESFPLTVTSAQKNPTAFYLCASTRDRASGIYTFGSGTRLTVV.

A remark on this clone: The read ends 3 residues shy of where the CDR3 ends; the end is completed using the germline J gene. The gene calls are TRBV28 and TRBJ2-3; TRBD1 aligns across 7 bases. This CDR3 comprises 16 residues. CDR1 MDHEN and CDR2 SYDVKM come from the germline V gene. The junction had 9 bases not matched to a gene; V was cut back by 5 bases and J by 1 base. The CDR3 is CASSQSNRGGTDTQYF. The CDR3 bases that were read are TGTGCCAGCAGTCAGTCAAACAGGGGAGGCACAGATACG.

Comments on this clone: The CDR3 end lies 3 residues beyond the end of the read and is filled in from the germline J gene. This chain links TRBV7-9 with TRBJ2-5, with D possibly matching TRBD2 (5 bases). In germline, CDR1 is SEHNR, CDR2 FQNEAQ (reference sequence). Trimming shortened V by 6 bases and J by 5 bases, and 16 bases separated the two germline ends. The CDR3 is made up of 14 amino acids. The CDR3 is CASSYASWGETQYF. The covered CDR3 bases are TGTGCCAGCAGTTATGCTAGCTGGGGTGAGACC.

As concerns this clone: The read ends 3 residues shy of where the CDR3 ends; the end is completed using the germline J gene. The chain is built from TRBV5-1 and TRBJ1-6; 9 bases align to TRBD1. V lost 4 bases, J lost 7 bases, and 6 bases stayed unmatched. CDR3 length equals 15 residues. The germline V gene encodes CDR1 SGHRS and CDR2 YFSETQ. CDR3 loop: CASSLGTGKNSPLHF. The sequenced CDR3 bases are TGCGCCAGCAGCCTAGGGACAGGGAAAAATTCACCC. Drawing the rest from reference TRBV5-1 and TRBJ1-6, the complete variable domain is KAGVTQTPRYLIKTRGQQVTLSCSPISGHRSVSWYQQTPGQGLQFLFEYFSETQRNKGNFPGRFSGRQFSNSRSEMNVSTLELGDSALYLCASSLGTGKNSPLHFGNGTRLTVT.

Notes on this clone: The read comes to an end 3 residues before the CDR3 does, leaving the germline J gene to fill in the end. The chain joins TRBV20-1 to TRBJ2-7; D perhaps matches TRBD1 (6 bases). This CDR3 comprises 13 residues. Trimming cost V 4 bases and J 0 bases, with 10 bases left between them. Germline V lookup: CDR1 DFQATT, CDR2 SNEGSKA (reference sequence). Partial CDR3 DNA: TGCAGTGCTACTCGGACAGTCTCCTACGAG. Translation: CSATRTVSYE. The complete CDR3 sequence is CSATRTVSYEQYF.

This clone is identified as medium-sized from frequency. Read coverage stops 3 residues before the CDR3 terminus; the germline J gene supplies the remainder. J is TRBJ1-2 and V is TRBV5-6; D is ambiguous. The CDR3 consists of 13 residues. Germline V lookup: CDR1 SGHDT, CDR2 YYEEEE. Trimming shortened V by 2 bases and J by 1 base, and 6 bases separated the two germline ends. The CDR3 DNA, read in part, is TGTGCCAGCAGCTTACAGAATAACTATGGC. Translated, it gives CASSLQNNYG. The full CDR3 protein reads CASSLQNNYGYTF.

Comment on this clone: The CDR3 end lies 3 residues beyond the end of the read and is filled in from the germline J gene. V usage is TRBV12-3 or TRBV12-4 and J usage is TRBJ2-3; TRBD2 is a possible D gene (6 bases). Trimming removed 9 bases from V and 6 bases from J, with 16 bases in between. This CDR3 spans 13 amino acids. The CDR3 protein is CASSRGDQDTQYF. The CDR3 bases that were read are TGTGCCAGTAGTCGCGGGGATCAGGATACG.

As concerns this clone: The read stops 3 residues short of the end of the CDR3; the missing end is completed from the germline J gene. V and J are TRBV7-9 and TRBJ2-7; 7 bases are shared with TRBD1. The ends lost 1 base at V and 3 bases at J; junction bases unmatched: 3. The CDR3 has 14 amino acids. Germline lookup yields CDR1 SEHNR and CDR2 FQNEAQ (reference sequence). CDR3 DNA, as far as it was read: TGTGCCAGCAGCTTAGGGGGACAGAGCTACGAG. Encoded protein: CASSLGGQSYE. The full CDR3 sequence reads CASSLGGQSYEQYF.

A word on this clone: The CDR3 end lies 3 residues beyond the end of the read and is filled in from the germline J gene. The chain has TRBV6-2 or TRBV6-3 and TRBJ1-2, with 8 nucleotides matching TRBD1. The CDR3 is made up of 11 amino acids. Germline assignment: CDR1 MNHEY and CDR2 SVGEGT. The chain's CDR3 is CASGQGGGYTF. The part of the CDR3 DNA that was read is TGTGCCAGTGGACAGGGCGGCGGC.